Following are 4 T cell receptor beta chains from one sample sequenced in a study of cytomegalovirus exposure and HLA in healthy donors. The PCR made use of 60 Vbeta and 13 Jbeta primers. The data were produced by immunoSEQ multiplex PCR, yet TCRdb's version contains in-frame clones alone and is incomplete. The sample holds over 95,000 clones, about 80% seen once. The sequencing sample was made of PBMCs. The receptors were gathered from a human donor in good health.

This rearrangement joins TRBV11-2 to TRBJ2-7; D unresolved. Germline CDR1 reads SGHAT; CDR2 reads FQNNGV. The length of the CDR3 is 11 residues. V lost 2 bases to trimming and J lost 5 bases, with 4 bases between them. Here the CDR3 reads CASSLLNEQYF. CDR3 in DNA: TGTGCCAGCAGCTTACTAAACGAGCAGTACTTC.

The gene calls are TRBV7-8 and TRBJ2-7; tentatively, D is TRBD1 (6 bases). Germline values: CDR1 SGHVS, CDR2 FQNEAQ. The CDR3 covers 14 residues. The ends were cut back, 5 bases at V and 0 bases at J, with 11 bases in the middle. CDR3 protein: CASSPTGYSYEQYF. In DNA form, the CDR3 reads TGTGCCAGCAGCCCGACAGGATACTCCTACGAGCAGTACTTC.

CDR3 in amino acids: CASSATGGAQTEAFF. The CDR3 coding sequence is TGTGCCAGCAGCGCTACCGGGGGGGCGCAGACTGAAGCTTTCTTT. The chain uses TRBV7-2 and TRBJ1-1, with D possibly matching TRBD1 (6 bases). CDR3 size: 15 residues. V lost 5 bases to trimming and J lost 5 bases, with 18 bases between them. CDR1 is SGHTA and CDR2 is FQGNSA in the germline V gene.

The chain is built from TRBV15 and TRBJ2-1; the match to TRBD2 covers 7 bases. The trim removed 0 bases at V and 7 bases at J, leaving 6 bases unmatched. CDR3 length: 15 residues. CDR1 is LNHNV and CDR2 is YYDKDF in the germline V gene (reference sequence). The CDR3 spells CATSRDRRGRNEQFF. CDR3 nucleotides: TGTGCCACCAGCAGAGATCGGCGGGGGAGAAATGAGCAGTTCTTC. The complete variable domain, with remaining parts taken from reference TRBV15 and TRBJ2-1, reads DAMVIQNPRYQVTQFGKPVTLSCSQTLNHNVMYWYQQKSSQAPKLLFHYYDKDFNNEADTPDNFQSRRPNTSFCFLDIRSPGLGDTAMYLCATSRDRRGRNEQFFGPGTRLTVL.